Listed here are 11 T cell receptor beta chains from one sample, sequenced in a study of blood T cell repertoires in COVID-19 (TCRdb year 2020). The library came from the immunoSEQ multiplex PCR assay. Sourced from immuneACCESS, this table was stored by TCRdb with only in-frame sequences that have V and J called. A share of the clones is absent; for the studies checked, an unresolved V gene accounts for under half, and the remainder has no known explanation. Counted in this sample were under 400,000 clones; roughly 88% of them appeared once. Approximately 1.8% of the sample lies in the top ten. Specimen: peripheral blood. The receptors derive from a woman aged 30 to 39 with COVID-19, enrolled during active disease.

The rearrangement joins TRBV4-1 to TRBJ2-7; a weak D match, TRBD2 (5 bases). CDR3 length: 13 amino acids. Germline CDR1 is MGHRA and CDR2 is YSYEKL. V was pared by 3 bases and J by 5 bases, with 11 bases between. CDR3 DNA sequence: TGCGCCAGCAGCCACCGGGGATCCGACGAGCAGTACTTC. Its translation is CASSHRGSDEQYF.

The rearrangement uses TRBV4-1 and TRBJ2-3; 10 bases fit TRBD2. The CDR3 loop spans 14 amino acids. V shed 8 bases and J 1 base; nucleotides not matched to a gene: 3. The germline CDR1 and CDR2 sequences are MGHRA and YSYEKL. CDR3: CASGSGGRTDTQYF. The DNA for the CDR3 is TGCGCCAGCGGTAGCGGGGGGCGCACAGATACGCAGTATTTT.

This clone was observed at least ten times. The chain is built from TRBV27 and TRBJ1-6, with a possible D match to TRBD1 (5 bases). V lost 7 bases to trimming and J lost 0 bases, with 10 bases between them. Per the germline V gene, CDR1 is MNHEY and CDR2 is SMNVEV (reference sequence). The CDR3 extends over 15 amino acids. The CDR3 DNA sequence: TGTGCCAGCAATCGACAGCTCTCCTATAATTCACCCCTCCACTTT. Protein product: CASNRQLSYNSPLHF.

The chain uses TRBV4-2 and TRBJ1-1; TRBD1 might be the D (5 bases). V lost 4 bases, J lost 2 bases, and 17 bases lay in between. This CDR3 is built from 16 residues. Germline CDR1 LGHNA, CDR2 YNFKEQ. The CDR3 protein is CASSPLTPGGNTEAFF. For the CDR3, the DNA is TGTGCCAGCAGCCCCCTGACTCCGGGGGGAAACACTGAAGCTTTCTTT.

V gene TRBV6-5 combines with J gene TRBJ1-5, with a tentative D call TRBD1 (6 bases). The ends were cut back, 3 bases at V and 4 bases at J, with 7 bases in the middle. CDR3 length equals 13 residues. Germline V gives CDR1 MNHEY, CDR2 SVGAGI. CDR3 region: CASSYQGNQPQHF. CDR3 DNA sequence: TGTGCCAGCAGTTATCAGGGGAATCAGCCCCAGCATTTT.

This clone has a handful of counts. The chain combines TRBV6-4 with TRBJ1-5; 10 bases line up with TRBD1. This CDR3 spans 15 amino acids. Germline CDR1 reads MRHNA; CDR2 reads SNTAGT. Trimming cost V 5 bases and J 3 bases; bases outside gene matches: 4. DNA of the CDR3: TGTGCCAGCAGTCCCGGGACAGGGGTCAATCAGCCCCAGCATTTT. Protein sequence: CASSPGTGVNQPQHF.

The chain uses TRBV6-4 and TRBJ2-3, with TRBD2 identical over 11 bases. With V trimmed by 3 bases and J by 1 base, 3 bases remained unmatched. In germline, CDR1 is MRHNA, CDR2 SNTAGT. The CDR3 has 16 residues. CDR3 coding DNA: TGTGCCAGCAGTGAAACTAGCGGGGGTGGCACAGATACGCAGTATTTT. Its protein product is CASSETSGGGTDTQYF.

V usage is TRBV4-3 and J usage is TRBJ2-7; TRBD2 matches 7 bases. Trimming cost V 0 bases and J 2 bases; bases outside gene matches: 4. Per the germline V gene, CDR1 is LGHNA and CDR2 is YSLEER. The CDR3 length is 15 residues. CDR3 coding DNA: TGCGCCAGCAGCCAAGATCCCGGGACTACCTACGAGCAGTACTTC. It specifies CASSQDPGTTYEQYF.

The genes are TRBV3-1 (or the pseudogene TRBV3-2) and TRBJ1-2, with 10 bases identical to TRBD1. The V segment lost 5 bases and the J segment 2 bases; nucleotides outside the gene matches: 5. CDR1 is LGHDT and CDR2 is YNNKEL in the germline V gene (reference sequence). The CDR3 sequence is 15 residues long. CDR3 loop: CASSNRQGANYGYTF. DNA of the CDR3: TGTGCCAGCAGCAACCGACAGGGGGCGAACTATGGCTACACCTTC.

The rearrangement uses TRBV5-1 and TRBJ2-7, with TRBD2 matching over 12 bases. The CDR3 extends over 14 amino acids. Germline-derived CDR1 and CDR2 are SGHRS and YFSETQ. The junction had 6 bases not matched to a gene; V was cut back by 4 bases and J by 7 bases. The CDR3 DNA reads TGCGCCAGCAGCATCGACGGGACTAGCGGGGAGCAGTACTTC. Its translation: CASSIDGTSGEQYF.

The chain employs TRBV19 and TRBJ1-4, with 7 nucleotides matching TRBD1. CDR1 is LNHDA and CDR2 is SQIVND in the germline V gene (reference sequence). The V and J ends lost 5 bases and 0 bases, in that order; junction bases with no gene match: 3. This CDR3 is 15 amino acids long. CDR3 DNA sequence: TGTGCCAGTAGTGTCACAGGGGCAACTAATGAAAAACTGTTTTTT. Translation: CASSVTGATNEKLFF.